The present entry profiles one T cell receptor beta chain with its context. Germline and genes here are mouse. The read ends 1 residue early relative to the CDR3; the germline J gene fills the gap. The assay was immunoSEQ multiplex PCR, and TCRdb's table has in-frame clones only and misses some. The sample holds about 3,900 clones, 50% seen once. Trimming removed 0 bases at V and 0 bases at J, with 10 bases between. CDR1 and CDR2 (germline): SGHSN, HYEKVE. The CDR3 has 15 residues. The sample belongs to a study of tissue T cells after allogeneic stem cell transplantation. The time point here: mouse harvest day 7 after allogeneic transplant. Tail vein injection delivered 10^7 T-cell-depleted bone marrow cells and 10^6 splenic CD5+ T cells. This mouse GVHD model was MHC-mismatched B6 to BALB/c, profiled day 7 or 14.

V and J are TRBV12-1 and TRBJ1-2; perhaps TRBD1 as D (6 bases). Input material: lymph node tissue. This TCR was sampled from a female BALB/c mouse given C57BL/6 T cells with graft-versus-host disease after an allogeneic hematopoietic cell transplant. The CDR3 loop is CASSLDGTTNSDYTF. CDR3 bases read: TGTGCCAGCTCTCTCGACGGGACAACAAACTCCGACTACACC.